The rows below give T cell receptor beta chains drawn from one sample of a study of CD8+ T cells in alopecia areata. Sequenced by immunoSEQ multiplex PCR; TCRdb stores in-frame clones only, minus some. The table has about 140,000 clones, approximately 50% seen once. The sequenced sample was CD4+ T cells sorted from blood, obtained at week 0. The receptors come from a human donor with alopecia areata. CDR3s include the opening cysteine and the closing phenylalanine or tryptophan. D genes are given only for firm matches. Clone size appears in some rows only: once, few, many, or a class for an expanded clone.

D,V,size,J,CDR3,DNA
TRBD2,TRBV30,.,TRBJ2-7,CAWDYGLAGPQPRF,TGTGCCTGGGACTATGGACTAGCGGGTCCTCAACCTCGCTTT
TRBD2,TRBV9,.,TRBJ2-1,CASSMTSGSVSYNEQFF,TGTGCCAGCAGCATGACTAGCGGGAGTGTGTCCTACAATGAGCAGTTCTTC
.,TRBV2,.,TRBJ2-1,CASSVRENEQFF,TGTGCCAGCAGTGTACGGGAGAATGAGCAGTTCTTC
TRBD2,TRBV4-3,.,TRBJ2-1,CASSHSGKSYNEQFF,TGCGCCAGCAGCCATAGCGGGAAGTCCTACAATGAGCAGTTCTTC
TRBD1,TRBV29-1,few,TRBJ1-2,CSVEDAGQNYGYTF,TGCAGCGTTGAAGATGCGGGACAGAACTATGGCTACACCTTC
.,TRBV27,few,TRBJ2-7,CASTNLGRGREQYF,TGTGCCAGCACCAACCTCGGGAGGGGGCGCGAGCAGTACTTC
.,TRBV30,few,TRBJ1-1,CACQPLGGFEAFF,TGTGCCTGTCAACCCTTGGGGGGCTTTGAAGCTTTCTTT
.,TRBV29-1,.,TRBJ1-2,CSVDAANYGYTF,TGCAGCGTTGACGCAGCTAACTATGGCTACACCTTC
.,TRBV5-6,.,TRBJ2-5,CASSLPAWEETQYF,TGTGCCAGCAGCTTGCCCGCCTGGGAAGAGACCCAGTACTTC
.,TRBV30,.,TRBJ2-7,CAWKLDTIYEQYF,TGTGCCTGGAAACTGGACACTATCTACGAGCAGTACTTC
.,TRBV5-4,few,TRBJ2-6,CASSLRSGANVLTF,TGTGCCAGCAGCCTACGCTCTGGGGCCAACGTCCTGACTTTC
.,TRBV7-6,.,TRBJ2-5,CASSPRQQETQYF,TGTGCCAGCAGCCCGCGACAGCAAGAGACCCAGTACTTC
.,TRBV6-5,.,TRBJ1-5,CASSYSIGRVNQPQHF,TGTGCCAGCAGTTACTCGATTGGGCGGGTCAATCAGCCCCAGCATTTT
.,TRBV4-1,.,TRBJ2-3,CASSQGRIAQSTDTQYF,TGCGCCAGCAGCCAAGGGCGGATAGCCCAGAGCACAGATACGCAGTATTTT